The present entry profiles one T cell receptor (beta chain) with its context. Its cognate antigen is unknown. PCR used 60 Vbeta primers and 13 Jbeta primers. Repertoires were generated with immunoSEQ multiplex PCR, while TCRdb's copy carries only in-frame clones and drops some. The sample has about 110,000 clones, about three quarters seen once; the top ten hold about 3.2%. This entry belongs to a study of cytomegalovirus exposure and HLA in healthy donors. Study outcomes and limitations: Beyond CMV serostatus, there was no information to go on about immune exposure. Earlier results showed most TCR beta V segments being productive about 90% or about 30% of the time. A missense variant in DCLRE1C was later tied to TCR beta V- and J-gene trimming. Investigators reported under 200 TCR beta chains as tied to cytomegalovirus.

Germline V gene data show CDR1 as MDHEN and CDR2 as SYDVKM. This CDR3 is built from 13 residues. The V end lost 6 bases, the J end lost 5 bases, and 12 bases lay between the germline ends. The sequenced material came from PBMCs. This receptor was identified in a woman aged 55-69 years in good health and CMV-seropositive. The chain couples TRBV28 to TRBJ2-3; D gene uncertain. The CDR3: CASRMRLGDTQYF. The CDR3 bases are TGTGCCAGCAGAATGAGGTTGGGAGATACGCAGTATTTT.